The subject of this entry is one T cell receptor beta chain. The protocol was immunoSEQ multiplex PCR, while the TCRdb copy is restricted to in-frame clones and leaves out a portion. The table includes 180,000 or so clones, around 80% detected once. This sample stems from a study of blood T cell repertoires in COVID-19. The wider study: The United States, Italy and Spain supplied acute and convalescent COVID-19 samples.

CDR1 MNHNY and CDR2 SVGAGI come from the germline V gene (reference sequence). CDR3 size: 14 residues. Losses at the gene ends were 6 bases for V and 2 bases for J; bases not matched to a gene: 7. Recruits, aged roughly 18 to 90 years, lived in around 24 US areas. Grouping used clinical history reported by participants in a survey and questionnaire. Cohort 3 recovery required two negative PCRs, clearance, or symptom resolution. This sequence originates from a woman in her sixties or seventies who had recovered from COVID-19. The material sequenced was PBMCs or T cells enriched from blood (not recorded which). The gene calls are TRBV6-6 and TRBJ2-7, with TRBD1 matching 7 bases. CDR3 DNA sequence: TGTGCCAGCAGACGGACAGGATCCCCCTACGAGCAGTACTTC. This translates into CASRRTGSPYEQYF.